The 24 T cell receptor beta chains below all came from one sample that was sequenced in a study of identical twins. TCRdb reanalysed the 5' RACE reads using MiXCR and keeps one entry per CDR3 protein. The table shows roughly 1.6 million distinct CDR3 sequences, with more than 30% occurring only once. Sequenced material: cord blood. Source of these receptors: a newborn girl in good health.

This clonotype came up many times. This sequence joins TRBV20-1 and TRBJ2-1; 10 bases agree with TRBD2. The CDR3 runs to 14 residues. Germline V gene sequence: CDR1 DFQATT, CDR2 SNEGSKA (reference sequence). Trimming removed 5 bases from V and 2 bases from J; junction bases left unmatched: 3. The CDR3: CSALSGGAYNEQFF. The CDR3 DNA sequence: TGCAGTGCTTTAAGCGGGGGGGCCTACAATGAGCAGTTCTTC.

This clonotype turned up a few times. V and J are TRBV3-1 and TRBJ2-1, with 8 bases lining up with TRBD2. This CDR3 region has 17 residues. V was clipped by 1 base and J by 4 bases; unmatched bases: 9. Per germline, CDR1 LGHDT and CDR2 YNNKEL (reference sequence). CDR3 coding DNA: TGTGCCAGCAGCCAAGTAGATAGCGGGGTCCGGTACAATGAGCAGTTCTTC. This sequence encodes CASSQVDSGVRYNEQFF.

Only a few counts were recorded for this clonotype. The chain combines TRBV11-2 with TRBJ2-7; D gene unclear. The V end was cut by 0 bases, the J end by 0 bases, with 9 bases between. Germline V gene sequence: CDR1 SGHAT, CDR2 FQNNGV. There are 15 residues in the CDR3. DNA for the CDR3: TGTGCCAGCAGCTTAGAGGCTTCACTCTCCTACGAGCAGTACTTC. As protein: CASSLEASLSYEQYF.

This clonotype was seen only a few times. CDR3 sequence: CASSQFPGDGYTF. The CDR3 nucleotides read TGTGCCAGCAGCCAATTCCCAGGGGACGGCTACACCTTC. The J gene is TRBJ1-2, the V gene TRBV16, with D perhaps matching TRBD1 (6 bases). CDR3 size: 13 residues. Per the germline V gene, CDR1 is KGHSY and CDR2 is FQNENV. The V end lost 1 base, the J end lost 8 bases, and 11 bases lay between the germline ends. Based on the CDR3 plus reference TRBV16 and TRBJ1-2, the full variable domain is GEEVAQTPKHLVRGEGQKAKLYCAPIKGHSYVFWYQQVLKNEFKFLISFQNENVFDETGMPKERFSAKCLPNSPCSLEIQATKLEDSAVYFCASSQFPGDGYTFGSGTRLTVV.

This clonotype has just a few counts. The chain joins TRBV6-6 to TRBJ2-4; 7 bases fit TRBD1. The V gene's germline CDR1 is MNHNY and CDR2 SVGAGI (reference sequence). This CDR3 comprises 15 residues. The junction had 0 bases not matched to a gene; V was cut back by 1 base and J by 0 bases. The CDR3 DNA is TGTGCCAGCAGTTACTACAGGGGAGCCAAAAACATTCAGTACTTC. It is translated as CASSYYRGAKNIQYF.

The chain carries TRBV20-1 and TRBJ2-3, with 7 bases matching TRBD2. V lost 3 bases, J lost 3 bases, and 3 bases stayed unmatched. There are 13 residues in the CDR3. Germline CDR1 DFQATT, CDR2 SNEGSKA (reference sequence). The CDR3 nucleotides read TGCAGTGCTAGGTGGGAGGGAACAGATACGCAGTATTTT. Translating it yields CSARWEGTDTQYF.

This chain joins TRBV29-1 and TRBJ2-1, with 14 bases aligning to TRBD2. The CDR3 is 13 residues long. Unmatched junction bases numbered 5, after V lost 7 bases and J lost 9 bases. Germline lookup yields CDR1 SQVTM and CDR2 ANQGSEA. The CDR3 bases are TGCAGCGAGGGACTAGCGGGAGAGGGTGAGCAGTTCTTC. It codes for CSEGLAGEGEQFF.

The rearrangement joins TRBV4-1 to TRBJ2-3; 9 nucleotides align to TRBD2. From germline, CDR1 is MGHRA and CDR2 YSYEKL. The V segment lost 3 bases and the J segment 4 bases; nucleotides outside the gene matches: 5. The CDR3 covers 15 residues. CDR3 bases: TGCGCCAGCAGCCACCGGCGGGAGGGTGCAGATACGCAGTATTTT. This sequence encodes CASSHRREGADTQYF.

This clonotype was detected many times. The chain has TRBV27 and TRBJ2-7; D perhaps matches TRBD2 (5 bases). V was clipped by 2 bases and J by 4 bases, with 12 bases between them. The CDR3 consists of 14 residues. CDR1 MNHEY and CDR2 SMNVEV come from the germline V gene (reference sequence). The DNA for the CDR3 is TGTGCCAGCAGTTTAGAAGGGCCGGGATACGAGCAGTACTTC. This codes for CASSLEGPGYEQYF.

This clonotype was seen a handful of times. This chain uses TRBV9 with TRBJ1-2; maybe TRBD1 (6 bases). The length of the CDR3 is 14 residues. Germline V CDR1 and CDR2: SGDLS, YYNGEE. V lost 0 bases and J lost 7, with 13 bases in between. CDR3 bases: TGTGCCAGCAGCGTAGTCACGACAGGTGGTGGCTACACCTTC. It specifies CASSVVTTGGGYTF.

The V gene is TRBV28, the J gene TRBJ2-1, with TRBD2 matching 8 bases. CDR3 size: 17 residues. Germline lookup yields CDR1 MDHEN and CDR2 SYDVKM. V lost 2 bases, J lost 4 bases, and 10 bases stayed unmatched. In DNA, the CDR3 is TGTGCCAGCAGTTTACCTAGCGGGCATTTAGCTTACAATGAGCAGTTCTTC. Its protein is CASSLPSGHLAYNEQFF.

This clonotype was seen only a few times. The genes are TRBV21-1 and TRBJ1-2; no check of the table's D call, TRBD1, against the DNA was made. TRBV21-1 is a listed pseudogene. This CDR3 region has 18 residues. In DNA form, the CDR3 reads TGTGCCAGCAGCAAAGCGGAAACGAACAGGGACCCTAACTATGGCTACACCTTC. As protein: CASSKAETNRDPNYGYTF.

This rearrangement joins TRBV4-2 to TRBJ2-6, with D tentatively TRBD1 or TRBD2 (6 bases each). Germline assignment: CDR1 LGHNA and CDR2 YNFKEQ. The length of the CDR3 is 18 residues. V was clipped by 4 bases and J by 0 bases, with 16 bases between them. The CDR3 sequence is CASSREGGPSSGANVLTF. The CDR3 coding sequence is TGTGCCAGCAGCCGAGAAGGGGGGCCCAGCTCTGGGGCCAACGTCCTGACTTTC.

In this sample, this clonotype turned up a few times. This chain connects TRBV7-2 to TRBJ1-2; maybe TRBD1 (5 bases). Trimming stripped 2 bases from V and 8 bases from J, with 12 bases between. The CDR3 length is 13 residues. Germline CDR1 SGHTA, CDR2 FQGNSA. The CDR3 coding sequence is TGTGCCAGCAGCTTATCCAGGGCGAGGGGCTACACCTTC. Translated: CASSLSRARGYTF.

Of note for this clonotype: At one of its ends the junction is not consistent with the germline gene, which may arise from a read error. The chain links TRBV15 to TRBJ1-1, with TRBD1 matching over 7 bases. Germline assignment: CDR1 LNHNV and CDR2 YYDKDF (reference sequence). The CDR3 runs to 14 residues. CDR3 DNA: TGTGCCATCAGCAGAGAACAGGGGCACACTGAAGCTTTCTTT. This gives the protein CAISREQGHTEAFF. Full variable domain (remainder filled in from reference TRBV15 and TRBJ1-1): DAMVIQNPRYQVTQFGKPVTLSCSQTLNHNVMYWYQQKSSQAPKLLFHYYDKDFNNEADTPDNFQSRRPNTSFCFLDIRSPGLGDTAMYLCAISREQGHTEAFFGQGTRLTVV.

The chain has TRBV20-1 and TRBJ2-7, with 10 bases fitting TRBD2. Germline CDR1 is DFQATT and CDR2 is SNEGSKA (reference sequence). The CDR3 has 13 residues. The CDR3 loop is CSSPRTSGYEQYF. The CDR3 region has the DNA TGCAGCTCCCCCAGGACTAGCGGATACGAGCAGTACTTC.

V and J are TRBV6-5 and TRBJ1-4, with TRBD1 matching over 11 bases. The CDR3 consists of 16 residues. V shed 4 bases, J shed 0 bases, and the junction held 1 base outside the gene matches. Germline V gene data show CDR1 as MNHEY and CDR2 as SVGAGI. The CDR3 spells CASSSDRGPTNEKLFF. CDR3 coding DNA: TGTGCCAGCAGTTCGGACAGGGGGCCAACTAATGAAAAACTGTTTTTT.

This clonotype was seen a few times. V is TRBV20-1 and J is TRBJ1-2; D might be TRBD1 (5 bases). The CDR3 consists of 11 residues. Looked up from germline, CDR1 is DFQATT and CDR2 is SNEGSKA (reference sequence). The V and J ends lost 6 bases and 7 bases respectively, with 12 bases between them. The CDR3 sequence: CSAKGRGGYTF. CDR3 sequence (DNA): TGCAGTGCAAAAGGGAGGGGTGGCTACACCTTC.

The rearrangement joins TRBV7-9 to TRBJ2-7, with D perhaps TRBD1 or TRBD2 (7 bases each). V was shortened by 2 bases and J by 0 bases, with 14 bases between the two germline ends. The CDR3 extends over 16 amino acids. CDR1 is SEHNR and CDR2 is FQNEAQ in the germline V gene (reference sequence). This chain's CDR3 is CASSLWQGGNSYEQYF. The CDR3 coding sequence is TGTGCCAGCAGCTTATGGCAGGGGGGGAACTCCTACGAGCAGTACTTC. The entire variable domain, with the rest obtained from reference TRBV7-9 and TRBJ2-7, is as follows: DTGVSQNPRHKITKRGQNVTFRCDPISEHNRLYWYRQTLGQGPEFLTYFQNEAQLEKSRLLSDRFSAERPKGSFSTLEIQRTEQGDSAMYLCASSLWQGGNSYEQYFGPGTRLTVT.

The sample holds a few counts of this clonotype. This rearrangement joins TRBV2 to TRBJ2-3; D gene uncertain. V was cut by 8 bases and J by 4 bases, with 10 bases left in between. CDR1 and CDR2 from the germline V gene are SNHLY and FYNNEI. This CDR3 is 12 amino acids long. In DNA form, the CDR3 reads TGTGCCAGCGTTCGTGAGGCAGATACGCAGTATTTT. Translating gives CASVREADTQYF.

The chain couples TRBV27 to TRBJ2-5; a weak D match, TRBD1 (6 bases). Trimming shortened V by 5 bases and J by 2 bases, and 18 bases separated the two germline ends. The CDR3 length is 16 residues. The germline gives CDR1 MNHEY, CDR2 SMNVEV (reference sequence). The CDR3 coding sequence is TGTGCCAGCAGTCCCCTAGTGGGGGCCCTACAAGAGACCCAGTACTTC. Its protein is CASSPLVGALQETQYF.

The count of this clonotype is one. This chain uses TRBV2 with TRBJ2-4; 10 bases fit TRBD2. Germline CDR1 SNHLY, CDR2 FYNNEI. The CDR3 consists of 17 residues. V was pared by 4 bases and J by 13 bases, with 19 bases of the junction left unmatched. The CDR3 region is CASSVSLLAGVWYEQYF. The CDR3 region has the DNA TGTGCCAGCAGTGTTTCACTTCTAGCGGGAGTATGGTATGAGCAGTACTTC.

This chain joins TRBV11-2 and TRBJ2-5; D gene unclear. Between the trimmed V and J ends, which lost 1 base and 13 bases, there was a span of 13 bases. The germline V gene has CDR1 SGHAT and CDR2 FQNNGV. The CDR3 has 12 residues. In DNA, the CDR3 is TGTGCCAGCAGCTTAGTAGGCGTAGTCAGGTACTTC. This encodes CASSLVGVVRYF.

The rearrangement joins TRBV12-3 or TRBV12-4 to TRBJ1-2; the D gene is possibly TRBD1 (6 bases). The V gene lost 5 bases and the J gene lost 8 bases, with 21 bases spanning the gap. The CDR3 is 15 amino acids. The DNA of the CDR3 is TGTGCCAGCAGTACCTGGACAGTCGTCAACCGGGGCTACACCTTC. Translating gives CASSTWTVVNRGYTF.